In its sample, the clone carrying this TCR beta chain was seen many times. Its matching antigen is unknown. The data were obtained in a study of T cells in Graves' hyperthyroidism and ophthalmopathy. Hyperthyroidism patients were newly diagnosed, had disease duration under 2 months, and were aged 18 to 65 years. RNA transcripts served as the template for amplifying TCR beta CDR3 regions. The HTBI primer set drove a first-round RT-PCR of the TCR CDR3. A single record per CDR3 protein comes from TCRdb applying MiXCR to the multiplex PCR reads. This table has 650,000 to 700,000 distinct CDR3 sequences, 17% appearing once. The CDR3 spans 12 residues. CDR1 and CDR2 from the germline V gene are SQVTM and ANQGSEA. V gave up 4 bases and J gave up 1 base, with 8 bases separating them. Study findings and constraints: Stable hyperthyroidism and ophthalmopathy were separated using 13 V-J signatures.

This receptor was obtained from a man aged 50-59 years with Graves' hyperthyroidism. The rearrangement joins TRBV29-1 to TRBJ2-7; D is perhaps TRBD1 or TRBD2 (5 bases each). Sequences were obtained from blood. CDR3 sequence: CSVGDLSYEQYF. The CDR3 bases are TGCAGCGTTGGGGACCTATCCTACGAGCAGTACTTC.